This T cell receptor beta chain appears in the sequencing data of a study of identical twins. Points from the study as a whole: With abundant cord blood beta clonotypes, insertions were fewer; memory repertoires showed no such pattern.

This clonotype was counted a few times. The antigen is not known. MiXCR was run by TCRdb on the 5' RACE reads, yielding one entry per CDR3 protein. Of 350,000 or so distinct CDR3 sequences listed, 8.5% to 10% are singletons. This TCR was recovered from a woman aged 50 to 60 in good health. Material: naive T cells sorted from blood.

The chain's CDR3 is CASSGEGRLETQYF. The CDR3 DNA sequence: TGCGCCAGCAGCGGGGAGGGCCGTTTGGAGACCCAGTACTTC. This chain links TRBV5-1 with TRBJ2-5, with 7 bases matching TRBD2. After removal of 4 bases from V and 5 bases from J, the junction contained 8 bases not matched to a gene. Germline V gene lookup returns CDR1 SGHRS and CDR2 YFSETQ. The CDR3 extends over 14 amino acids.